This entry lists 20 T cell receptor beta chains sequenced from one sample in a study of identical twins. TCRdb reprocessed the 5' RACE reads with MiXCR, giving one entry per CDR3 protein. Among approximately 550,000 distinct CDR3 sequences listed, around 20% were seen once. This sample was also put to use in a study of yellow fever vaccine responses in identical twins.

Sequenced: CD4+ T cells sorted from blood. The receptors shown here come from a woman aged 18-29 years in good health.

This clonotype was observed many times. The DNA for the CDR3 is TGTGCCAGCTGCATAGGGGGGAGCACAGATACGCAGTATTTT. Its protein is CASCIGGSTDTQYF. The V and J genes are TRBV12-3 or TRBV12-4 and TRBJ2-3; D tentatively reads TRBD1 or TRBD2 (6 bases each). The germline V and J ends were trimmed by 8 bases and 0 bases, with 12 bases remaining between them. This CDR3 contains 14 residues.

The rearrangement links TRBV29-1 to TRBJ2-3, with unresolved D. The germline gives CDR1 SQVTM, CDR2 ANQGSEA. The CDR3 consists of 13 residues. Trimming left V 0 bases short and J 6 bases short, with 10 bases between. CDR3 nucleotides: TGCAGCGTTGAAGATCTCTCCACGGATACGCAGTATTTT. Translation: CSVEDLSTDTQYF.

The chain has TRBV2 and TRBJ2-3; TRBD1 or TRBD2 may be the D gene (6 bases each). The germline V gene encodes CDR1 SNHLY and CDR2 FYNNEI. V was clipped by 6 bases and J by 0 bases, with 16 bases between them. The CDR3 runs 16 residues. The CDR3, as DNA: TGTGCCAGCAGCAAGCAAGGGGGGACTAGCACAGATACGCAGTATTTT. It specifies CASSKQGGTSTDTQYF.

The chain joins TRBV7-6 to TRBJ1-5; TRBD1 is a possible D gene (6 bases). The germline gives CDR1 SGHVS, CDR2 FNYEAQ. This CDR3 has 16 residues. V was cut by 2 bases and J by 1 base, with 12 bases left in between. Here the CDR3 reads CASSLTGGASNQPQHF. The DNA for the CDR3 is TGTGCCAGCAGCTTAACGGGGGGGGCCAGCAATCAGCCCCAGCATTTT.

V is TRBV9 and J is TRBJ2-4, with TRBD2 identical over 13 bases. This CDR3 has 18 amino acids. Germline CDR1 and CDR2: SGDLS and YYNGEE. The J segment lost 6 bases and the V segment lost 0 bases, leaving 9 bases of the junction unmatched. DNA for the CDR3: TGTGCCAGCAGCGTAGAGGCGACGCGACTAGCGGGAGGAAACATTCAGTACTTC. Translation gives CASSVEATRLAGGNIQYF. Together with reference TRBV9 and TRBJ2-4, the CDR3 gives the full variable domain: DSGVTQTPKHLITATGQRVTLRCSPRSGDLSVYWYQQSLDQGLQFLIQYYNGEERAKGNILERFSAQQFPDLHSELNLSSLELGDSALYFCASSVEATRLAGGNIQYFGAGTRLSVL.

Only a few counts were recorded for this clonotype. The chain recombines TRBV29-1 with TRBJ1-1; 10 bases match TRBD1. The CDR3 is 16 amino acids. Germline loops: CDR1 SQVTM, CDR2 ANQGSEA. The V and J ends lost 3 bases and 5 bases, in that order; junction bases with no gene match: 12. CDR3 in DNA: TGCAGCGTTGAGGTTCCCTTTGACAGGGGGCGGACTGAAGCTTTCTTT. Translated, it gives CSVEVPFDRGRTEAFF.

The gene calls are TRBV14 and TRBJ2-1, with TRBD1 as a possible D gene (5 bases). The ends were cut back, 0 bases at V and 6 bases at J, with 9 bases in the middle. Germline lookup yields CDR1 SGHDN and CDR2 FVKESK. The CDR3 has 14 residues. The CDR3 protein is CASSQETRANEQFF. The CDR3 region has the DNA TGTGCCAGCAGCCAAGAGACCAGGGCCAATGAGCAGTTCTTC.

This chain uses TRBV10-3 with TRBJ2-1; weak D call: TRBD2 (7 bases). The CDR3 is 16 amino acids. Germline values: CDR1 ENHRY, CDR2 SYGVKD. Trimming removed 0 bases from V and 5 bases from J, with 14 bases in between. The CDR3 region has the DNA TGTGCCATCAGTGAGTCGGGGGCTAGCGGAGACAATGAGCAGTTCTTC. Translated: CAISESGASGDNEQFF.

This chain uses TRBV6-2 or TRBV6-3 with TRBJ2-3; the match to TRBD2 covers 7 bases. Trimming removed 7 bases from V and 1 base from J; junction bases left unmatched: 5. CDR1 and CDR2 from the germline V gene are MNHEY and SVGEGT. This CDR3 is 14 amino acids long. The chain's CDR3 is CASNTRGGTDTQYF. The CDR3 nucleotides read TGTGCCAGCAACACTCGGGGGGGCACAGATACGCAGTATTTT.

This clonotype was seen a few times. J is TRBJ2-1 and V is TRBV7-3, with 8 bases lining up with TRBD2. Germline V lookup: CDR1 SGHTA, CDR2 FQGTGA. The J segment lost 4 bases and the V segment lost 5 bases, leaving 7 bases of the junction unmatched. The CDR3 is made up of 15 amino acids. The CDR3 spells CASSPMGGGYNEQFF. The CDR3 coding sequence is TGTGCCAGCAGCCCCATGGGCGGGGGGTACAATGAGCAGTTCTTC.

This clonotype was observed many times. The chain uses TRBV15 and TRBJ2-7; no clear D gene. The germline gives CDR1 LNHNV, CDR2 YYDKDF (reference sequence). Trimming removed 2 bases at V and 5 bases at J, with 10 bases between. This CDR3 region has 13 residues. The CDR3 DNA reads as TGTGCCACCAGCAGATTTGAGGTCCACGAGCAGTACTTC. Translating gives CATSRFEVHEQYF.

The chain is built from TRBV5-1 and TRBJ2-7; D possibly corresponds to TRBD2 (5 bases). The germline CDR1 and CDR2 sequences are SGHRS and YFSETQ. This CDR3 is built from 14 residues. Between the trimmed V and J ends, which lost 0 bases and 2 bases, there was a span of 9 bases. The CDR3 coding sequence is TGCGCCAGCAGCTTGGGGACTTACGCCTACGAGCAGTACTTC. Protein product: CASSLGTYAYEQYF.

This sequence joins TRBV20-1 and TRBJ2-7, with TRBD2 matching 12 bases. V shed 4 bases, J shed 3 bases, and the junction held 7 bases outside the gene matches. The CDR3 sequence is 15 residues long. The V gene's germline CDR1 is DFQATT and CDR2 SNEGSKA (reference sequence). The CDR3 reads CSAKPGLAGLYEQYF. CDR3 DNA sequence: TGCAGTGCTAAACCGGGACTAGCGGGTCTCTACGAGCAGTACTTC.

CDR3 in amino acids: CSATIAGVKYEQYF. In DNA form, the CDR3 reads TGCAGTGCTACCATAGCGGGAGTTAAGTACGAGCAGTACTTC. The V call is TRBV20-1, the J call TRBJ2-7, with 9 bases fitting TRBD2. Losses at the gene ends were 4 bases for V and 4 bases for J; bases not matched to a gene: 8. The germline V gene has CDR1 DFQATT and CDR2 SNEGSKA (reference sequence). The CDR3 is 14 amino acids.

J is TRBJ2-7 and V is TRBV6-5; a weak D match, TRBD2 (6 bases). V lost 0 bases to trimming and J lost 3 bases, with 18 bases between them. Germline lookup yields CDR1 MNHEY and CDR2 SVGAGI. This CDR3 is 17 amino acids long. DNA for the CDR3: TGTGCCAGCAGTTACTCGAGCCCCTTCGCGGGGCACTACGAGCAGTACTTC. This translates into CASSYSSPFAGHYEQYF.

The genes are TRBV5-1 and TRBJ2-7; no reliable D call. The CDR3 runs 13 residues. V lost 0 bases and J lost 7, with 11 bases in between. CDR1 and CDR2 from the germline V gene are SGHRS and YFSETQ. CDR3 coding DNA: TGCGCCAGCAGCTTGGCCGTCCCCGAGGAGCAGTACTTC. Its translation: CASSLAVPEEQYF. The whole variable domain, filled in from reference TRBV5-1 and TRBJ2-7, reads KAGVTQTPRYLIKTRGQQVTLSCSPISGHRSVSWYQQTPGQGLQFLFEYFSETQRNKGNFPGRFSGRQFSNSRSEMNVSTLELGDSALYLCASSLAVPEEQYFGPGTRLTVT.

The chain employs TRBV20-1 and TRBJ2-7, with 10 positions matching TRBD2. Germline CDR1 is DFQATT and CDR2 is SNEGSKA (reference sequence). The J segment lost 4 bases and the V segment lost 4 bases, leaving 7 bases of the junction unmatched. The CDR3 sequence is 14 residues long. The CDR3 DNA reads TGCAGTGCTACGCAAAGCGGGAGGGAGTACGAGCAGTACTTC. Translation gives CSATQSGREYEQYF.

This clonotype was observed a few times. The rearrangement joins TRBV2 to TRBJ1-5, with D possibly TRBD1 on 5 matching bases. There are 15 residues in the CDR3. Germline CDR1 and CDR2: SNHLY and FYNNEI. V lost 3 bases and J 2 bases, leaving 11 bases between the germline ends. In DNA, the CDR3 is TGTGCCAGCAGTGAGGAAAGGGGTGGCAATCAGCCCCAGCATTTT. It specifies CASSEERGGNQPQHF. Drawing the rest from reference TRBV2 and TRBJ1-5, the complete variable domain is EPEVTQTPSHQVTQMGQEVILRCVPISNHLYFYWYRQILGQKVEFLVSFYNNEISEKSEIFDDQFSVERPDGSNFTLKIRSTKLEDSAMYFCASSEERGGNQPQHFGDGTRLSIL.

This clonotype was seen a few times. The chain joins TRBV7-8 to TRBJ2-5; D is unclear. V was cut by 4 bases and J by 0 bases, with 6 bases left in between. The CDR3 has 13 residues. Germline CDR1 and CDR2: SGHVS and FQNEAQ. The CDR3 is CASSSNYQETQYF. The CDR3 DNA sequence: TGTGCCAGCAGCTCTAACTACCAAGAGACCCAGTACTTC.

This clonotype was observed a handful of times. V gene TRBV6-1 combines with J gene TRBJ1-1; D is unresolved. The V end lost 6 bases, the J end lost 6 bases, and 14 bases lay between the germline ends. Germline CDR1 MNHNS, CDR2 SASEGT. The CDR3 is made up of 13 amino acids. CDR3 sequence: CASRPLRGAEAFF. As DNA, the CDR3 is TGTGCCAGCAGGCCTTTACGCGGGGCTGAAGCTTTCTTT.